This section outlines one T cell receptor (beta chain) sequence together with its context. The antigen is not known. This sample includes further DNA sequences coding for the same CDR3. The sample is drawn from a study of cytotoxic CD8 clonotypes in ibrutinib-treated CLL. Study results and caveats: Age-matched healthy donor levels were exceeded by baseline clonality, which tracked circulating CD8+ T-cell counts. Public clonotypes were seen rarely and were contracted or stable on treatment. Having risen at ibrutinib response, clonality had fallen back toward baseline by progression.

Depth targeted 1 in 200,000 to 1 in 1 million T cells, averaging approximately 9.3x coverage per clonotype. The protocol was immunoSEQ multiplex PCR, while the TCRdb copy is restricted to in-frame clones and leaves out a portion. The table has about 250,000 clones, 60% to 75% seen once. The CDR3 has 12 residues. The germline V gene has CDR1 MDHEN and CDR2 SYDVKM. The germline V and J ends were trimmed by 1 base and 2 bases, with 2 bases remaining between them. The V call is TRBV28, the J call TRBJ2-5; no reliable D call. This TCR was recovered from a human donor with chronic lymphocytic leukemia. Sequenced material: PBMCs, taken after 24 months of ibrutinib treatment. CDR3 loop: CASSLSQETQYF. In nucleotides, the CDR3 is TGTGCCAGCAGTTTATCACAAGAGACCCAGTACTTC.